This is a list of T cell receptor beta chains from one sample in a study of blood T cells in healthy people across ages. One entry per CDR3 protein, called by TCRdb with MiXCR from the 5' RACE reads. The data contain around 1,000,000 distinct CDR3 sequences, approximately 25% of them singletons. The sample was also linked to a second study, of T cells of mothers and their children.

The source material was blood. The receptors originated from a girl aged 2 to 9 in good health. CDR3s include the opening cysteine and the closing phenylalanine or tryptophan. Fields, in order: V gene, clone size, J gene, D gene, CDR3 protein, CDR3 DNA. The D gene is left open where the match is weak. Size is omitted from some rows. Given values are once, few, many or a class for expanded clones.

V: TRBV9
size: .
J: TRBJ2-3
D: TRBD2
CDR3: CASSVGSLLAGDTDTQYF
DNA: TGTGCCAGCAGCGTAGGTAGTCTGTTAGCGGGGGACACAGATACGCAGTATTTT

V: TRBV25-1
size: .
J: TRBJ2-5
D: .
CDR3: CASSEYFPGTQYF
DNA: TGTGCCAGCAGTGAATACTTCCCCGGGACCCAGTACTTC

V: TRBV6-2/TRBV6-3
size: .
J: TRBJ2-7
D: TRBD1
CDR3: CASSGLEARGLYEQYF
DNA: TGTGCCAGCAGTGGATTGGAAGCCAGGGGGTTGTACGAGCAGTACTTC

V: TRBV24-1
size: .
J: TRBJ2-1
D: TRBD2
CDR3: CATSELAGARNEQFF
DNA: TGTGCCACCAGTGAGCTAGCGGGAGCGCGAAATGAGCAGTTCTTC

V: TRBV7-9
size: once
J: TRBJ2-1
D: TRBD2
CDR3: CASSLAGGIGNEQFF
DNA: TGTGCCAGCAGCTTAGCCGGGGGGATCGGTAATGAGCAGTTCTTC

V: TRBV7-7
size: few
J: TRBJ1-1
D: .
CDR3: CASSLGPSSRAFF
DNA: TGTGCTAGCAGCTTAGGTCCATCTAGCAGAGCTTTCTTT

V: TRBV20-1
size: few
J: TRBJ1-4
D: .
CDR3: CSARGAGVEKLFF
DNA: TGCAGTGCTAGGGGTGCAGGGGTTGAAAAACTGTTTTTT

V: TRBV4-1
size: few
J: TRBJ2-1
D: TRBD1
CDR3: CASSNLDREQFF
DNA: TGCGCCAGCAGTAACCTGGACAGGGAGCAGTTCTTC

V: TRBV27
size: .
J: TRBJ2-7
D: TRBD1
CDR3: CASSLSPGQAPYEQYF
DNA: TGTGCCAGCAGTTTATCTCCGGGACAGGCCCCCTACGAGCAGTACTTC

V: TRBV20-1
size: .
J: TRBJ1-2
D: TRBD1
CDR3: CSARFRPGTGDYGYTF
DNA: TGCAGTGCTAGGTTTCGTCCCGGGACAGGGGATTATGGCTACACCTTC

V: TRBV7-2
size: .
J: TRBJ1-2
D: .
CDR3: CASSFESYQGLGYTF
DNA: TGTGCCAGCAGCTTCGAGTCTTACCAGGGTCTCGGCTACACCTTC

V: TRBV7-3
size: few
J: TRBJ2-1
D: .
CDR3: CASSLFEVSSYNEQFF
DNA: TGTGCCAGCAGCTTATTCGAGGTCAGCTCCTACAATGAGCAGTTCTTC

V: TRBV20-1
size: few
J: TRBJ1-1
D: .
CDR3: CSASPVGEAFF
DNA: TGCAGTGCTAGTCCGGTTGGTGAAGCTTTCTTT

V: TRBV6-6
size: few
J: TRBJ2-5
D: .
CDR3: CASSYVDLQETQYF
DNA: TGTGCCAGCAGTTACGTGGACCTGCAAGAGACCCAGTACTTC

V: TRBV5-6
size: few
J: TRBJ1-4
D: .
CDR3: CASGLGDGEKLFF
DNA: TGTGCCAGCGGCCTGGGGGACGGTGAAAAACTGTTTTTT

V: TRBV7-8
size: few
J: TRBJ2-7
D: .
CDR3: CASSLDPAASYEQYF
DNA: TGTGCCAGCAGCTTAGACCCGGCAGCCAGCTACGAGCAGTACTTC

V: TRBV9
size: few
J: TRBJ2-7
D: TRBD2
CDR3: CASSAGSGSFNEQYF
DNA: TGTGCCAGCAGCGCTGGTAGCGGGAGCTTTAACGAGCAGTACTTC

V: TRBV4-3
size: .
J: TRBJ1-2
D: TRBD1
CDR3: CASSQGQGLDGYTF
DNA: TGCGCCAGCAGCCAAGGACAGGGGCTTGATGGCTACACCTTC

V: TRBV29-1
size: .
J: TRBJ2-5
D: TRBD1
CDR3: CSAVPGQVEGETQYF
DNA: TGCAGCGCAGTCCCGGGACAGGTGGAGGGGGAGACCCAGTACTTC

V: TRBV7-9
size: few
J: TRBJ1-2
D: TRBD1
CDR3: CASSNNQQGYGYTF
DNA: TGTGCCAGCAGCAATAACCAACAGGGGTATGGCTACACCTTC

V: TRBV7-9
size: .
J: TRBJ1-1
D: .
CDR3: CASSLGWGTDTEAFF
DNA: TGTGCCAGCAGCTTAGGGTGGGGGACGGACACTGAAGCTTTCTTT

V: TRBV11-2
size: many
J: TRBJ2-7
D: .
CDR3: CASSFYSGPNYEQYF
DNA: TGTGCCAGCAGCTTCTATTCGGGACCGAACTACGAGCAGTACTTC

V: TRBV20-1
size: .
J: TRBJ2-1
D: TRBD2
CDR3: CSARDGTSGDREQFF
DNA: TGCAGTGCTAGAGACGGGACTAGCGGGGATCGTGAGCAGTTCTTC

V: TRBV5-1
size: few
J: TRBJ2-7
D: .
CDR3: CASYRENSYEQYF
DNA: TGCGCCAGCTACCGGGAAAACTCCTACGAGCAGTACTTC

V: TRBV12-3/TRBV12-4
size: few
J: TRBJ2-1
D: .
CDR3: CASSVGRLPPFDEQFF
DNA: TGTGCCAGCAGTGTTGGGCGGCTCCCACCATTTGATGAGCAGTTCTTC

V: TRBV6-5
size: .
J: TRBJ1-2
D: .
CDR3: CASSYSVVPDGYTF
DNA: TGTGCCAGCAGTTATTCGGTGGTTCCGGATGGCTACACCTTC

V: TRBV2
size: few
J: TRBJ2-1
D: TRBD2
CDR3: CASSPTSGSWGEQFF
DNA: TGTGCCAGCAGCCCCACTAGCGGGAGTTGGGGTGAGCAGTTCTTC

V: TRBV5-1
size: few
J: TRBJ2-1
D: TRBD2
CDR3: CASARDIDGGAAEQFF
DNA: TGCGCCAGCGCCCGGGATATCGACGGGGGGGCTGCTGAGCAGTTCTTC

V: TRBV12-3/TRBV12-4
size: many
J: TRBJ1-1
D: .
CDR3: CASTRANTEAFF
DNA: TGTGCCAGCACTCGAGCGAACACTGAAGCTTTCTTT

V: TRBV7-9
size: .
J: TRBJ2-6
D: .
CDR3: CASSLGLGGNVLTF
DNA: TGTGCCAGCAGCTTAGGCCTGGGAGGCAACGTCCTGACTTTC

V: TRBV24-1
size: once
J: TRBJ2-7
D: .
CDR3: CATSDYAGSHEQYF
DNA: TGTGCCACCAGTGACTATGCCGGAAGCCACGAGCAGTACTTC

V: TRBV5-1
size: .
J: TRBJ2-7
D: .
CDR3: CASSLGLMGDEQYF
DNA: TGCGCCAGCAGCTTGGGGCTGATGGGAGACGAGCAGTACTTC

V: TRBV2
size: few
J: TRBJ2-5
D: .
CDR3: CASSGWPELFF
DNA: TGTGCCAGCAGTGGGTGGCCAGAGCTGTTCTTC

V: TRBV7-2
size: .
J: TRBJ1-2
D: .
CDR3: CASSSPRGLANYGYTF
DNA: TGTGCCAGCAGCTCTCCCCGGGGCCTAGCTAACTATGGCTACACCTTC

V: TRBV27
size: few
J: TRBJ1-5
D: .
CDR3: CASRPAGEYQPQHF
DNA: TGTGCCAGCAGACCCGCAGGGGAGTATCAGCCCCAGCATTTT

V: TRBV29-1
size: .
J: TRBJ2-7
D: .
CDR3: CSVEDYRRVSSYEQYF
DNA: TGCAGCGTTGAAGATTATAGGAGGGTGAGCTCCTACGAGCAGTACTTC

V: TRBV9
size: .
J: TRBJ1-1
D: .
CDR3: CASSVVWKAAFF
DNA: TGTGCCAGCAGCGTAGTCTGGAAGGCAGCTTTCTTT

V: TRBV28
size: few
J: TRBJ2-5
D: TRBD1
CDR3: CASSPDRAVSETQYF
DNA: TGTGCCAGCAGTCCGGACAGGGCGGTCTCCGAGACCCAGTACTTC

V: TRBV13
size: .
J: TRBJ2-7
D: .
CDR3: CASSGGGILSYEQYF
DNA: TGTGCCAGCAGCGGCGGGGGCATCCTGAGCTACGAGCAGTACTTC

V: TRBV4-3
size: .
J: TRBJ1-2
D: .
CDR3: CASSQRPGANYGYTF
DNA: TGCGCCAGCAGCCAACGTCCAGGGGCTAACTATGGCTACACCTTC

V: TRBV7-2
size: .
J: TRBJ2-6
D: .
CDR3: CASSSLARANVLTF
DNA: TGTGCCAGCAGCTCATTAGCCAGGGCCAACGTCCTGACTTTC

V: TRBV29-1
size: .
J: TRBJ2-5
D: .
CDR3: CSSGPGPAQETQYF
DNA: TGCAGCTCCGGTCCGGGGCCTGCACAAGAGACCCAGTACTTC

V: TRBV11-2
size: .
J: TRBJ1-2
D: .
CDR3: CASSRGGQLEGYTF
DNA: TGTGCCAGCAGCCGAGGGGGGCAGTTAGAAGGCTACACCTTC

V: TRBV4-1
size: .
J: TRBJ2-1
D: .
CDR3: CASSQDPGRAYEQFF
DNA: TGCGCCAGCAGCCAAGATCCGGGTAGAGCCTATGAGCAGTTCTTC

V: TRBV5-1
size: few
J: TRBJ2-6
D: TRBD1
CDR3: CASSPRQGGTGANVLTF
DNA: TGCGCCAGCAGCCCAAGACAGGGGGGAACCGGGGCCAACGTCCTGACTTTC

V: TRBV29-1
size: .
J: TRBJ1-4
D: .
CDR3: CSVTGTHNEKLFF
DNA: TGCAGCGTAACAGGGACCCATAATGAAAAACTGTTTTTT

V: TRBV28
size: .
J: TRBJ2-7
D: TRBD2
CDR3: CASSFGTSGMWEQYF
DNA: TGTGCCAGCAGTTTTGGAACTAGCGGGATGTGGGAGCAGTACTTC

V: TRBV29-1
size: .
J: TRBJ2-5
D: .
CDR3: CSAQVSGETQYF
DNA: TGCAGCGCACAGGTCTCGGGGGAGACCCAGTACTTC

V: TRBV10-3
size: .
J: TRBJ2-6
D: .
CDR3: CAITDYFSGANVLTF
DNA: TGTGCCATCACCGACTACTTCTCTGGGGCCAACGTCCTGACTTTC

V: TRBV12-3/TRBV12-4
size: .
J: TRBJ2-5
D: .
CDR3: CASSAGDEGETQYF
DNA: TGTGCCAGCAGTGCAGGGGATGAGGGTGAGACCCAGTACTTC

V: TRBV7-9
size: .
J: TRBJ2-2
D: .
CDR3: CATSGELFF
DNA: TGTGCCACGTCCGGGGAGCTGTTTTTT

V: TRBV12-3/TRBV12-4
size: few
J: TRBJ1-2
D: .
CDR3: CASSFRRQDGYTF
DNA: TGTGCCAGCAGTTTTCGGAGACAGGACGGCTACACCTTC

V: TRBV7-3
size: many
J: TRBJ2-7
D: TRBD1
CDR3: CASSLGLGTGIGYEQYF
DNA: TGTGCCAGCAGCTTAGGTCTCGGGACAGGGATAGGATACGAGCAGTACTTC

V: TRBV7-2
size: few
J: TRBJ2-3
D: TRBD2
CDR3: CASSPMLAGGTDTQYF
DNA: TGTGCCAGCAGTCCCATGCTAGCGGGGGGCACAGATACGCAGTATTTT

V: TRBV15
size: .
J: TRBJ1-6
D: .
CDR3: CATSLIDRRHSPLHF
DNA: TGTGCCACCAGCCTTATCGACAGGCGGCATTCACCCCTCCACTTT

V: TRBV24-1
size: .
J: TRBJ2-7
D: .
CDR3: CATSDFGESSYEQYF
DNA: TGTGCCACCAGTGATTTTGGGGAGAGCTCCTACGAGCAGTACTTC

V: TRBV7-9
size: few
J: TRBJ1-1
D: .
CDR3: CASSFNLLGAFF
DNA: TGTGCCAGCAGCTTCAACCTCTTAGGAGCTTTCTTT